The entry below gives a single T cell receptor beta chain sequence along with its context. Its antigen is unidentified. The sample is drawn from a study of graft-versus-host responses after intestinal transplantation. Across the whole study: Tacrolimus plus steroids were given to all recipients for roughly three years, preceded by anti-thymocyte globulin induction. Study results and caveats: Marrow from the recipient contained GvH clones, some of which had appeared first in ileum or blood.

To release intraepithelial and lamina propria lymphocytes, the graft tissue was processed. Sequenced by immunoSEQ multiplex PCR; TCRdb stores in-frame clones only, minus some. Of 5,000 to 7,500 clones in the sample, around 82% were seen once. Here the sequenced sample was ileum tissue, taken approximately 320 days after intestinal transplant. This clonotype originated in a human patient who received an intestinal transplant, so some T cells may come from the graft donor.

The CDR3 is CASAQDATNEKLFF. The CDR3 nucleotides read TGTGCCAGCGCGCAGGACGCAACTAATGAAAAACTGTTTTTT. The chain combines TRBV2 with TRBJ1-4; D remains unclear. Germline CDR1 is SNHLY and CDR2 is FYNNEI. The CDR3 loop spans 14 amino acids. V gave up 8 bases and J gave up 0 bases, with 10 bases separating them.